This entry concerns a single T cell receptor (beta chain). Its specificity is unknown. The data are from a study of vaccination effects on CD4 cells after COVID-19. On the study more broadly: Expansion with viral peptide pools was applied to antigen-specific CD4+ T cells by the ViraFEST assay prior to sequencing. Vaccination followed sampling of two convalescent patients by 16 days and one week respectively. A few million PBMC were seeded per well and grown in the presence of roughly 10 IU/ml IL-2 and about 10 ug/ml peptides.

V lost 5 bases and J 0 bases, leaving 8 bases between the germline ends. Germline V lookup: CDR1 SGHNT, CDR2 YENEEA. The CDR3 totals 15 residues. Assay: immunoSEQ multiplex PCR; the TCRdb copy retains only in-frame clones and omits some. The repertoire holds tens of thousands of clones, with approximately 72% as singletons. When nine to ten days of culture had elapsed, CD4+ T cells were isolated. Half the medium was replaced with IL-2 medium on days 3 and 7. The sequencing here drew on CD4+ T cells from PBMCs cultured without peptide, taken before COVID-19 vaccination. V usage is TRBV11-3 and J usage is TRBJ1-6; D possibly corresponds to TRBD1 (6 bases). The TCR was taken from a human donor who had a prior SARS-CoV-2 infection. The CDR3 DNA reads TGTGCCAGCAGCGAGGACAGCTCCTATAATTCACCCCTCCACTTT. Amino acid sequence: CASSEDSSYNSPLHF. Variable domain in full (rest from reference TRBV11-3 and TRBJ1-6): EAGVVQSPRYKIIEKKQPVAFWCNPISGHNTLYWYLQNLGQGPELLIRYENEEAVDDSQLPKDRFSAERLKGVDSTLKIQPAELGDSAVYLCASSEDSSYNSPLHFGNGTRLTVT.